This TCR beta chain was sequenced in a study of sequential checkpoint blockade in melanoma. This clone has only one observation. Profiled with immunoSEQ multiplex PCR; TCRdb holds only in-frame clones, not every one. This repertoire shows some 32,000 clones, approximately 77% found once; its top ten account for around 18%. The germline CDR1 and CDR2 sequences are SGHRS and YFSETQ. V was trimmed by 4 bases and J by 5 bases, leaving 21 bases between them. CDR3 length equals 16 residues. Noted treatment: randomized to nivolumab then ipilimumab (arm A) or the reverse (arm B). None of the patients previously received DNA-damaging chemotherapy.

This clonotype was obtained from a human donor with melanoma. The V and J genes are TRBV5-1 and TRBJ1-1; D remains unclear. This sample comprised CD8+ T cells sorted from blood (inferred from file names), obtained from a patient given nivolumab and ipilimumab in sequence. The CDR3 protein is CASSLSVGGKWTEAFF. CDR3 bases: TGCGCCAGCAGCCTCAGCGTGGGCGGGAAATGGACTGAAGCTTTCTTT.